These T cell receptor beta chains were read from a single sample in a study of CDR3 diversity in severe acne. Each CDR3 protein is one row after TCRdb ran MiXCR on the PCR reads. The data show over 70,000 distinct CDR3 sequences, over 40% seen once. Sequencing was done on a sample of blood. These receptors came from a male donor in good health, without acne. CDR3s include the opening cysteine and the closing phenylalanine or tryptophan. Fields, in order: J gene, D gene, clone size, V gene, CDR3 DNA, CDR3 protein. The D gene is left open where the match is weak. Size values are once, few and many counts, or a class for expanded clones, and some rows have none.

>TRBJ1-2|-|-|TRBV2
TGTGCCAGCAGCCGCAGGGAAACGCGGGCGACTTATGGCTACACCTTC
CASSRRETRATYGYTF
>TRBJ2-7|-|many|TRBV2
TGTGCCAGCAGTGAAGGTGCCTCCAAAACCCACGAGCAGTACTTC
CASSEGASKTHEQYF
>TRBJ2-7|TRBD2|-|TRBV12-3/TRBV12-4
TGTGCCAGCAGTTTAGCGGGAGGGAACTACGAGCAGTACTTC
CASSLAGGNYEQYF
>TRBJ2-2|-|-|TRBV7-6
TGTGCCAGCAGCCTTCTCGGGGACACCGGGGAGCTGTTTTTT
CASSLLGDTGELFF
>TRBJ2-7|TRBD1|many|TRBV27
TGTGCCAGCAGTCCGCCGGACAGGGTAAACGAGCAGTACTTC
CASSPPDRVNEQYF
>TRBJ2-1|TRBD2|-|TRBV20-1
TGCAGTGCTACAGGGACTAGCAGATACAATAAGCAGTTCTTC
CSATGTSRYNKQFF
>TRBJ2-1|TRBD1|-|TRBV5-4
TGTGCCAGCAGCTCACAGGGGGTCTCCTACAATGAGCAGTTCTTC
CASSSQGVSYNEQFF
>TRBJ1-3|TRBD1|many|TRBV6-1
TGTGCCAGCAGTGGATACAGGGGACTTTACTCTGGAAACACCATATATTTT
CASSGYRGLYSGNTIYF
>TRBJ2-1|TRBD1|-|TRBV7-2
TGTGCCAGCAGCTCTCAGGGGGTCAACAATGAGCAGTTCTTC
CASSSQGVNNEQFF
>TRBJ2-5|TRBD2|few|TRBV15
TGTGCCACCAGCAGAGATCGACTAGCGGGGGTAGAGACCCAGTACTTC
CATSRDRLAGVETQYF
>TRBJ1-4|TRBD1|-|TRBV29-1
TGCAGCGTTAGAGTTGCAGGGGGTGATGTTGAAAAACTGTTTTTT
CSVRVAGGDVEKLFF
>TRBJ1-3|-|many|TRBV9
TGTGCCAGCAGCGAGGGGGTCGACGGAAACACCATATATTTT
CASSEGVDGNTIYF
>TRBJ1-6|-|many|TRBV27
TGTGCCAGCAGTTTAAGTCGTCTCCGACGGGCTCCGCACTATAATTCACCCCTCCACTTT
CASSLSRLRRAPHYNSPLHF
>TRBJ2-5|-|-|TRBV7-9
TGTGCCAGCAACCCCCTAGGGACCCAGTACTTC
CASNPLGTQYF
>TRBJ1-6|-|many|TRBV6-5
TGTGCCAGCAGCCGGGACAACCGACCTTATAATTCACCCCTCCACTTT
CASSRDNRPYNSPLHF
>TRBJ2-7|TRBD2|-|TRBV7-6
TGTGCCAGCAGCACTAGCGGACTAGCGGAGTACGAGCAGTACTTC
CASSTSGLAEYEQYF
>TRBJ1-5|TRBD1|-|TRBV27
TGTGGGTCGGGACAGGGGGCGTTAAGCAATCAGCCCCAGCGTTTT
CGSGQGALSNQPQRF
>TRBJ1-1|-|-|TRBV10-3
TGTGCCGTCGCACCAAGGGGGATGAGGACTGAAGCTTTCTTT
CAVAPRGMRTEAFF